A single T cell receptor (beta chain) is shown here with its context. Sequencing used immunoSEQ multiplex PCR; TCRdb keeps in-frame clones, though not all of them. The sample has hundreds of thousands of clones, less than 96% seen once. The record originates from a study of shared clonotypes between healthy human individuals. Whole-study context: There were three CD4 naive, three CD4 memory, two CD8 naive and one CD8 memory plates per donor.

A split of CD4+ cells into CD45RA+ naive and CD45RA-negative memory subsets was performed. Germline V gives CDR1 GTSNPN, CDR2 SVGIG (reference sequence). CDR3 length: 16 residues. V lost 0 bases to trimming and J lost 0 bases, with 11 bases between them. The clonotype originates from a woman in her 30s in good health. The rearrangement links TRBV30 to TRBJ1-4; D gene ambiguous. Sequencing used naive CD4+ T cells sorted from blood. The subset here: CD45RA+ positively selected. The CDR3 here is CAWSVGRSATNEKLFF. CDR3 DNA: TGTGCCTGGAGTGTTGGCCGTTCAGCAACTAATGAAAAACTGTTTTTT.